This T cell receptor beta chain was recorded in a study of ipilimumab plus nivolumab after autologous stem cell transplantation. Looking at the study overall: DLBCL patients had primary refractory or relapsed disease.

The CDR3 has 14 amino acids. Per germline, CDR1 SNHLY and CDR2 FYNNEI. The V gene end was trimmed by 7 bases and the J gene end by 6 bases; junction bases not matched to a gene: 8. Profiled with immunoSEQ multiplex PCR; TCRdb holds only in-frame clones, not every one. The table records over 75,000 clones, around 80% of them present only once. This clonotype was sampled from a male donor with diffuse large B-cell lymphoma. The sequencing here drew on PBMCs, taken in a trial of ipilimumab plus nivolumab as post-transplant consolidation. The rearrangement joins TRBV2 to TRBJ2-1; 8 nucleotides match TRBD1. CDR3 in amino acids: CASTILQGGNEQFF. The CDR3 coding sequence is TGTGCCAGCACCATCTTACAGGGGGGCAATGAGCAGTTCTTC.